These 30 T cell receptor beta chains share one sample of origin, sequenced in a study of T cell repertoires in cytomegalovirus infection (dated by TCRdb to the late 2010s). The treatment or condition label on this specimen signifies: in vitro stimulation with specific CMV peptide epitopes to enrich CMV-specific T cells. These receptors are not linked to any known antigen. The instrument given in TCRdb is Illumina HiSeq 1500. The public reads were reprocessed in TCRdb via fastp at Q25 and MiXCR, keeping in-frame beta chains. Rows merge per CDR3 protein into single entries with the most common DNA and genes. This sample is represented by some 900,000 distinct CDR3 sequences; 30% to 35% of them were singletons. The ten largest clonotypes hold around 11% of the sample. The sample in question was cultured CD8+ T cells from PBMCs, obtained from culture after CMV antigen stimulation. The receptors derive from a human donor in good health (CMV status not recorded). Some clones in this sample may be carry-over from other donors' samples.

The V call is TRBV19, the J call TRBJ2-1, with no clear D. The CDR3 sequence is 11 residues long. Germline lookup yields CDR1 LNHDA and CDR2 SQIVND (reference sequence). V lost 7 bases and J 5 bases, leaving 6 bases between the germline ends. CDR3 loop: CASMKHNEQFF. The CDR3 DNA follows: TGTGCCAGTATGAAACACAATGAGCAGTTCTTC.

Only a few counts were recorded for this clonotype. The chain uses TRBV5-6 and TRBJ2-2; 9 positions agree with TRBD2. This CDR3 spans 15 amino acids. V shed 4 bases and J 7 bases; nucleotides not matched to a gene: 8. Germline values: CDR1 SGHDT, CDR2 YYEEEE. For the CDR3, the DNA is TGTGCCAGCAGCCCTGCGGGGGGGCCGGGCGGGGAGCTGTTTTTT. Encoded protein: CASSPAGGPGGELFF.

This clonotype was seen ten or more times. J is TRBJ2-5 and V is TRBV7-2; possibly TRBD1 or TRBD2 for D (5 bases each). Germline-derived CDR1 and CDR2 are SGHTA and FQGNSA. The CDR3 sequence is 17 residues long. V was trimmed by 0 bases and J by 0 bases, leaving 14 bases between them. The CDR3 nucleotides are TGTGCCAGCAGCTTAGCGGGGGTTAACCCATACCAAGAGACCCAGTACTTC. Its protein is CASSLAGVNPYQETQYF.

This clonotype came up a few times. The chain links TRBV6-1 to TRBJ1-2; D gene uncertain. The germline CDR1 and CDR2 sequences are MNHNS and SASEGT. There are 15 residues in the CDR3. Trimming took 1 base from V and 4 from J, leaving 13 bases between them. In DNA, the CDR3 is TGTGCCAGCAGTGAAGAGAGGGATAGATTCTATGGCTACACCTTC. Translating it yields CASSEERDRFYGYTF.

This clonotype has more than one count but fewer than ten. This chain connects TRBV27 to TRBJ1-2, with D unclear. The germline V and J ends were trimmed by 7 bases and 4 bases, with 16 bases remaining between them. In germline, CDR1 is MNHEY, CDR2 SMNVEV (reference sequence). The CDR3 totals 14 residues. CDR3 in DNA: TGTGCCAGCACTTCCGTCGGGAGTGCCTATGGCTACACCTTC. Encoded protein: CASTSVGSAYGYTF.

This chain links TRBV6-2 or TRBV6-3 with TRBJ2-2; 9 bases are shared with TRBD1. This CDR3 is 13 amino acids long. CDR1 is MNHEY and CDR2 is SVGEGT in the germline V gene. The V and J ends lost 10 bases and 4 bases, in that order; junction bases with no gene match: 4. In DNA form, the CDR3 reads TGTGCCACGAGGGACAGGGTCACCGGGGAGCTGTTTTTT. It codes for CATRDRVTGELFF.

This clonotype was counted a few times. The chain links TRBV6-1 to TRBJ1-1; the D is unclear. The length of the CDR3 is 16 residues. From germline, CDR1 is MNHNS and CDR2 SASEGT. Deletions cut 5 bases from V and 5 bases from J, with 21 bases between. DNA for the CDR3: TGTGCCAGCAGTCGTAAACCCCACGCCACGACGACTGAAGCTTTCTTT. Translating gives CASSRKPHATTTEAFF.

This clonotype was picked up many times. V is TRBV7-8 and J is TRBJ1-1; possible D gene TRBD1, 6 bases. The CDR3 has 14 amino acids. V was cut by 6 bases and J by 1 base, with 12 bases left in between. The germline gives CDR1 SGHVS, CDR2 FQNEAQ. The CDR3 spells CASSHGQPNTEAFF. For the CDR3, the DNA is TGTGCCAGCAGTCACGGACAGCCGAACACTGAAGCTTTCTTT.

This rearrangement joins TRBV10-3 to TRBJ2-5; unclear D gene. Germline-derived CDR1 and CDR2 are ENHRY and SYGVKD. Between the trimmed V and J ends, which lost 3 bases and 4 bases, there was a span of 18 bases. This CDR3 region has 16 residues. CDR3 residues: CAISDTYDPSGETQYF. Here the CDR3 DNA reads TGTGCCATCAGTGACACTTATGACCCATCTGGAGAGACCCAGTACTTC.

V gene TRBV20-1 combines with J gene TRBJ2-1, with D possibly being TRBD1 (5 bases). This CDR3 is built from 16 residues. V was cut by 0 bases and J by 0 bases, with 12 bases left in between. Germline-derived CDR1 and CDR2 are DFQATT and SNEGSKA (reference sequence). The CDR3 reads CSAREGQRRSYNEQFF. As DNA, the CDR3 is TGCAGTGCTAGAGAGGGGCAACGCCGCTCCTACAATGAGCAGTTCTTC.

The chain is built from TRBV5-6 and TRBJ1-1; 9 nucleotides agree with TRBD1. Germline assignment: CDR1 SGHDT and CDR2 YYEEEE. The CDR3 extends over 17 amino acids. Trimming removed 2 bases from V and 0 bases from J; junction bases left unmatched: 8. The chain's CDR3 is CASSFGGQGLMNTEAFF. CDR3 in DNA: TGTGCCAGCAGCTTTGGTGGACAGGGGCTCATGAACACTGAAGCTTTCTTT.

This clonotype was observed a few times. The V call is TRBV7-9, the J call TRBJ1-4, with D maybe TRBD1 (6 bases). Germline V lookup: CDR1 SEHNR, CDR2 FQNEAQ (reference sequence). The CDR3 totals 17 residues. Trimming shortened V by 7 bases and J by 2 bases, and 20 bases separated the two germline ends. In DNA, the CDR3 is TGTGCCAGCACGGAACAGGGAGACCCGGAGACTAATGAAAAACTGTTTTTT. Its translation: CASTEQGDPETNEKLFF.

V is TRBV7-6 and J is TRBJ1-2; D is perhaps TRBD1 (5 bases). Germline V gene lookup returns CDR1 SGHVS and CDR2 FNYEAQ. The germline V and J ends were trimmed by 5 bases and 4 bases, with 17 bases remaining between them. The CDR3 runs to 15 residues. Here the CDR3 DNA reads TGTGCCAGCAGCCCAACCTCCGGGACCAGCTATGGCTACACCTTC. It encodes CASSPTSGTSYGYTF. The full variable domain, in which reference TRBV7-6 and TRBJ1-2 provide the parts outside the CDR3, is GAGVSQSPRYKVTKRGQDVALRCDPISGHVSLYWYRQALGQGPEFLTYFNYEAQQDKSGLPNDRFSAERPEGSISTLTIQRTEQRDSAMYRCASSPTSGTSYGYTFGSGTRLTVV.

In this sample, this clonotype turned up once. The V and J genes are TRBV2 and TRBJ1-2, with D possibly being TRBD1 (6 bases). This CDR3 has 16 residues. V lost 7 bases, J lost 7 bases, and 25 bases lay in between. CDR1 is SNHLY, CDR2 FYNNEI, per germline. CDR3 region: CASIYTGTSNGFGYTF. The CDR3 DNA follows: TGTGCCAGCATCTATACGGGGACATCGAACGGATTTGGCTACACCTTC.

The chain links TRBV6-2 or TRBV6-3 to TRBJ2-7, with 8 bases lining up with TRBD2. The CDR3 runs 15 residues. The germline gives CDR1 MNHEY, CDR2 SVGEGT. V gave up 0 bases and J gave up 0 bases; unmatched junction bases: 1. Here the CDR3 reads CASSYSSGGSYEQYV. The CDR3 DNA reads TGTGCCAGCAGTTACTCCAGCGGGGGCTCCTACGAGCAGTACGTC.

The chain links TRBV6-2 or TRBV6-3 to TRBJ2-7; 10 bases are a match to TRBD1. The V segment lost 7 bases and the J segment 4 bases; nucleotides outside the gene matches: 7. Germline V gives CDR1 MNHEY, CDR2 SVGEGT. The CDR3 has 14 residues. CDR3 sequence (DNA): TGTGCCAGCACCGACCCGGGACAGGGGTACGAGCAGTACGTC. This translates into CASTDPGQGYEQYV.

The chain is built from TRBV29-1 and TRBJ2-5; D not resolved. Germline lookup yields CDR1 SQVTM and CDR2 ANQGSEA. This CDR3 spans 14 amino acids. The ends were cut back, 6 bases at V and 4 bases at J, with 18 bases in the middle. The CDR3 region has the DNA TGCAGCGTGGGCCGGAAAGGCCAAAGAGAGACCCAGTACTTC. This gives the protein CSVGRKGQRETQYF. The full variable domain, rest sourced from reference TRBV29-1 and TRBJ2-5, is SAVISQKPSRDICQRGTSLTIQCQVDSQVTMMFWYRQQPGQSLTLIATANQGSEATYESGFVIDKFPISRPNLTFSTLTVSNMSPEDSSIYLCSVGRKGQRETQYFGPGTRLLVL.

V and J are TRBV7-6 and TRBJ2-6; 9 bases align to TRBD2. CDR1 is SGHVS, CDR2 FNYEAQ, per germline. The trim removed 5 bases at V and 0 bases at J, leaving 14 bases unmatched. The CDR3 has 20 amino acids. In DNA form, the CDR3 reads TGTGCCAGCAGCGTTAGTAGTCTAGCGGGACCCTTCTCTGGGGCCAACGTCCTGACTTTC. Translating gives CASSVSSLAGPFSGANVLTF.

This clonotype has at least ten counts. V gene TRBV7-8 combines with J gene TRBJ2-3; 11 bases map to TRBD1. J lost 5 bases, V lost 2 bases, and 6 bases had no gene match. The CDR3 totals 16 residues. In germline, CDR1 is SGHVS, CDR2 FQNEAQ. CDR3: CASSLYGQGAGDTQYF. CDR3 DNA sequence: TGTGCCAGCAGCTTATACGGACAGGGGGCCGGAGATACGCAGTATTTT.

This clonotype was observed a handful of times. This chain links TRBV6-2 or TRBV6-3 with TRBJ1-5; no clear D. The CDR3 consists of 17 residues. CDR1 and CDR2 from the germline V gene are MNHEY and SVGEGT. V was trimmed by 6 bases and J by 2 bases, leaving 20 bases between them. CDR3 residues: CASSPTLVVSGNQPQHF. The CDR3 DNA follows: TGTGCCAGCAGCCCCACCTTGGTCGTTAGTGGCAATCAGCCCCAGCATTTT.

In this sample, this clonotype turned up a few times. The chain uses TRBV2 and TRBJ2-3; the D gene is possibly TRBD1 (6 bases). The CDR3 contains 15 residues. The ends were cut back, 3 bases at V and 2 bases at J, with 12 bases in the middle. From germline, CDR1 is SNHLY and CDR2 FYNNEI. The CDR3 sequence is CASSDEGELTDTQYF. The CDR3 region has the DNA TGTGCCAGCAGTGACGAGGGGGAACTCACAGATACGCAGTATTTT.

As concerns this clonotype: One base away lies a much larger clone, so this may be a sequencing read error. Here the CDR3 DNA reads TGTGTCAGCAGCTATCGGGACAGGAAGAACACCGGGGAGCTGTTTTTT. It yields the protein CVSSYRDRKNTGELFF. The rearrangement joins TRBV7-6 to TRBJ2-2; 8 bases align to TRBD1. CDR3 length equals 16 residues. Germline CDR1 is SGHVS and CDR2 is FNYEAQ.

This clonotype appeared a few times. This chain uses TRBV6-5 with TRBJ1-1; TRBD1 aligns across 7 bases. Per the germline V gene, CDR1 is MNHEY and CDR2 is SVGAGI. The CDR3 covers 14 residues. After removal of 6 bases from V and 0 bases from J, the junction contained 4 bases not matched to a gene. The DNA for the CDR3 is TGTGCCAGCAGCAGGGGGTTGGTGAACACTGAAGCTTTCTTT. Amino acids: CASSRGLVNTEAFF.

In this sample, this clonotype turned up a few times. V gene TRBV6-8 combines with J gene TRBJ1-1; D not certain. The CDR3 has 11 amino acids. V was trimmed by 6 bases and J by 5 bases, leaving 7 bases between them. Per germline, CDR1 MNHGY and CDR2 SAAAGT. The CDR3: CASRRRTEAFF. The CDR3 bases are TGTGCCAGCAGGCGCAGGACTGAAGCTTTCTTT.

The chain is built from TRBV5-1 and TRBJ1-2, with D possibly TRBD1 on 5 matching bases. Germline assignment: CDR1 SGHRS and CDR2 YFSETQ. V was shortened by 5 bases and J by 3 bases, with 17 bases between the two germline ends. The CDR3 has 15 amino acids. CDR3 in amino acids: CASRPTEGRDYGYTF. In nucleotides, the CDR3 is TGCGCCAGCAGACCTACGGAGGGACGGGACTATGGCTACACCTTC.

This clonotype was picked up a small number of times. The chain links TRBV7-9 to TRBJ2-7, with D perhaps matching TRBD2 (6 bases). The CDR3 runs to 14 residues. V lost 2 bases, J lost 2 bases, and 10 bases lay in between. Germline V CDR1 and CDR2: SEHNR, FQNEAQ (reference sequence). CDR3 sequence: CASSLPTSPYEQYF. The CDR3, as DNA: TGTGCCAGCAGCTTACCAACTAGCCCCTACGAGCAGTACTTC. The whole variable domain, filled in from reference TRBV7-9 and TRBJ2-7, reads DTGVSQNPRHKITKRGQNVTFRCDPISEHNRLYWYRQTLGQGPEFLTYFQNEAQLEKSRLLSDRFSAERPKGSFSTLEIQRTEQGDSAMYLCASSLPTSPYEQYFGPGTRLTVT.

The chain links TRBV27 to TRBJ2-7; D remains ambiguous. The germline CDR1 and CDR2 sequences are MNHEY and SMNVEV (reference sequence). Trimming removed 2 bases at V and 0 bases at J, with 17 bases between. The length of the CDR3 is 17 residues. CDR3 DNA: TGTGCCAGCAGTTTAACAGCGAGTTCCATGAGCTCCTACGAGCAGTACGTC. Its translation: CASSLTASSMSSYEQYV.

This clonotype has more than one count but fewer than ten. The chain couples TRBV19 to TRBJ1-1, with TRBD1 matching 7 bases. Germline CDR1 is LNHDA and CDR2 is SQIVND (reference sequence). With 3 bases clipped from V and 1 base from J, the junction kept 5 bases outside the gene matches. The CDR3 length is 15 residues. CDR3 sequence (DNA): TGTGCCAGTAGTATGGGCAGGGGGGCGAACACTGAAGCTTTCTTT. Protein sequence: CASSMGRGANTEAFF.

The sample holds many counts of this clonotype. The chain has TRBV5-1 and TRBJ2-1; 16 nucleotides align to TRBD2. In germline, CDR1 is SGHRS, CDR2 YFSETQ. This CDR3 comprises 18 residues. With V trimmed by 2 bases and J by 2 bases, 4 bases remained unmatched. Here the CDR3 DNA reads TGCGCCAGCAGCTTCCCGGGACTAGCGGGGGGGACCTACAATGAGCAGTTCTTC. This codes for CASSFPGLAGGTYNEQFF.

To note about this clonotype: With a much larger clone just one base away, this may be a read error. This chain uses TRBV7-2 with TRBJ2-6; 7 bases agree with TRBD1. CDR1 SGHTA and CDR2 FQGNSA come from the germline V gene. The CDR3 extends over 17 amino acids. The V and J ends lost 6 bases and 6 bases, in that order; junction bases with no gene match: 14. The CDR3 DNA is TGTGCCAGCAGATACGGGACAGTGGATATAGAGGCCAACGTCCTGACTTTC. Translating gives CASRYGTVDIEANVLTF.